This T cell receptor beta chain was captured in a study of Graves' ophthalmopathy and Graves' hyperthyroidism. Worth noting for this clonotype: Since the CDR3 does not end with the conserved phenylalanine or tryptophan, this likely comes from a read error.

Amplification targeted the TCR beta CDR3 regions, with RNA transcripts as the source material. HTBI-primed RT-PCR formed the first round, and a multiplex PCR formed the second. In TCRdb, the multiplex PCR reads were re-called with MiXCR into one record per CDR3 protein. Here the sample spans 500,000 to 600,000 distinct CDR3 sequences, under 45% being singletons. The CDR3 extends over 16 amino acids. Germline CDR1 SNHLY, CDR2 FYNNEI. Trimming took 5 bases from V and 0 from J, leaving 14 bases between them. Sequencing used peripheral blood or thyroid tissue (not recorded which). J is TRBJ1-3 and V is TRBV2; perhaps TRBD1 as D (6 bases). The source is an adult man with Graves' hyperthyroidism. In nucleotides, the CDR3 is TGTGCCAGCAGTTACATGGGGGGCGGCTCTGGAAACACCATATATTCT. Translating it yields CASSYMGGGSGNTIYS.